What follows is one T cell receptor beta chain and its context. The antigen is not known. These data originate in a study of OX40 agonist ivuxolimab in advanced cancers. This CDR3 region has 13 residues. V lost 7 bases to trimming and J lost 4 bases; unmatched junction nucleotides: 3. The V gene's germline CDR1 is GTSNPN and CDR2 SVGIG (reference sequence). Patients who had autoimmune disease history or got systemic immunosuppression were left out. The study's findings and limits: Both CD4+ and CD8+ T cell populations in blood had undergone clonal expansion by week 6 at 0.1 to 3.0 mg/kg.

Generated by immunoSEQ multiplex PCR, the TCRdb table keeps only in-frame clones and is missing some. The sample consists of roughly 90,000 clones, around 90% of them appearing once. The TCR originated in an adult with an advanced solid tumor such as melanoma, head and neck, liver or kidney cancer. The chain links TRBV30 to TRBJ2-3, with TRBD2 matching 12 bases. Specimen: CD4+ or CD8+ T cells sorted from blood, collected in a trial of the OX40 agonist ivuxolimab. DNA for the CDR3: TGTGCCTTAGGACTAGCGGGGCCAGATACGCAGTATTTT. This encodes CALGLAGPDTQYF.